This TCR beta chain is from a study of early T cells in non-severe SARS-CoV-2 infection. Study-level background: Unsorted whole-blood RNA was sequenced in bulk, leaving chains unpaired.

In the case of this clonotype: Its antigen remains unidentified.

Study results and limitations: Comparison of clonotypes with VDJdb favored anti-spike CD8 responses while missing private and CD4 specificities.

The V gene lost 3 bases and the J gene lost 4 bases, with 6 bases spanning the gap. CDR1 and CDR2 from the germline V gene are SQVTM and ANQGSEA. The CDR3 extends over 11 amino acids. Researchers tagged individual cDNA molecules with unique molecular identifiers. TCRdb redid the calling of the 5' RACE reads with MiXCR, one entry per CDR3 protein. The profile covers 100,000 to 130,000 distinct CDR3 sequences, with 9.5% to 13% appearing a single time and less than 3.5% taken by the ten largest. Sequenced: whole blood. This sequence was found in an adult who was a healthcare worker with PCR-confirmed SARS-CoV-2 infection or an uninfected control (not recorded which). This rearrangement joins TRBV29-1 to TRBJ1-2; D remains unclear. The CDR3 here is CSVEASYGYTF. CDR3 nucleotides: TGCAGCGTTGAGGCGTCCTATGGCTACACCTTC.